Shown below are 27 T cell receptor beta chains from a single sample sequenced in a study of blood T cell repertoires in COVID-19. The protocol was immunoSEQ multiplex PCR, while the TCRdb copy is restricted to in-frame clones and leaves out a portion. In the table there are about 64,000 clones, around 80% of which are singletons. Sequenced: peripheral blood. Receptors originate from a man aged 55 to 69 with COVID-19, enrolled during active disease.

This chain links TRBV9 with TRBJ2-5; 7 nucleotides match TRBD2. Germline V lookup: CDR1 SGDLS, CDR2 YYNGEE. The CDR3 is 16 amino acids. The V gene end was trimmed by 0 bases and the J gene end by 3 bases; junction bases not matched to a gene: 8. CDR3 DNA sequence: TGTGCCAGCAGCGTAGCGGGGGGAAACCAGGAAGAGACCCAGTACTTC. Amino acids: CASSVAGGNQEETQYF. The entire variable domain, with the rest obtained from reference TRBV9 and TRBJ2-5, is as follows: DSGVTQTPKHLITATGQRVTLRCSPRSGDLSVYWYQQSLDQGLQFLIQYYNGEERAKGNILERFSAQQFPDLHSELNLSSLELGDSALYFCASSVAGGNQEETQYFGPGTRLLVL.

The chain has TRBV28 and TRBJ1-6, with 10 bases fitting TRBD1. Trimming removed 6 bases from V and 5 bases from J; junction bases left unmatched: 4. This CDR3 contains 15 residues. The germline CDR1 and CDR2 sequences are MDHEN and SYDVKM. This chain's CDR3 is CASRRQGADNSPLHF. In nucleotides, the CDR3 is TGTGCCAGCAGGCGACAGGGGGCGGATAATTCACCCCTCCACTTT.

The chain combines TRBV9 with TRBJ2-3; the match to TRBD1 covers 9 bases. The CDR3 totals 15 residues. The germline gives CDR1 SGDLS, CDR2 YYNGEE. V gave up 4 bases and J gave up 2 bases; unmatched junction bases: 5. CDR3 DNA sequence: TGTGCCAGCAGCCGGGACAGGGCTCACACAGATACGCAGTATTTT. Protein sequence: CASSRDRAHTDTQYF.

The CDR3 here is CASSLRASGGETQYF. The CDR3 nucleotides are TGCGCCAGCAGCTTGCGGGCTAGCGGGGGTGAGACCCAGTACTTC. The chain couples TRBV5-1 to TRBJ2-5, with TRBD2 matching 10 bases. This CDR3 is built from 15 residues. Germline lookup yields CDR1 SGHRS and CDR2 YFSETQ. V lost 1 base to trimming and J lost 5 bases; unmatched junction nucleotides: 5.

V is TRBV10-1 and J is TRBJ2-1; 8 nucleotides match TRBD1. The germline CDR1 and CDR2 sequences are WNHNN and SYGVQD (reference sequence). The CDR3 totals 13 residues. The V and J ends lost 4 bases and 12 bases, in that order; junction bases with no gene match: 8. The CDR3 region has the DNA TGCGCCAGCAGTGCTAGAGGACAGGGTTGGCAGTTCTTC. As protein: CASSARGQGWQFF.

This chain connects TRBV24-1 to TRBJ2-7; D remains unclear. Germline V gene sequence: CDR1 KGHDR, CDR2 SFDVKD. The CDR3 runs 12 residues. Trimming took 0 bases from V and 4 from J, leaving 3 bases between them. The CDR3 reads CATSDLAYEQYF. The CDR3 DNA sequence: TGTGCCACCAGTGATTTGGCGTACGAGCAGTACTTC.

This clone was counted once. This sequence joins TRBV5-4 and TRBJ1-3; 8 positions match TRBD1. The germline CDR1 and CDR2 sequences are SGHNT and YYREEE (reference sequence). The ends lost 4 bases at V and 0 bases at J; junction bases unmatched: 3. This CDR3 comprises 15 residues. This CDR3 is CASSVQGVSGNTIYF. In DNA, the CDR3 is TGTGCCAGCAGCGTACAGGGGGTCTCTGGAAACACCATATATTTT.

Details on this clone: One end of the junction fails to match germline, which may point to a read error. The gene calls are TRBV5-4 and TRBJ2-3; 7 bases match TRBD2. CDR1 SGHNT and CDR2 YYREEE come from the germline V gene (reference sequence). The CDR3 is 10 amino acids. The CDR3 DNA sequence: TGCGGGCGGGGGACAGATACGCAGTATTTT. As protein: CGRGTDTQYF.

The CDR3 protein is CASTQSGVEDTQYF. The CDR3, as DNA: TGTGCCAGCACTCAGTCAGGGGTGGAGGATACGCAGTATTTT. The chain couples TRBV6-5 to TRBJ2-3; D is perhaps TRBD1 (6 bases). The CDR3 sequence is 14 residues long. In germline, CDR1 is MNHEY, CDR2 SVGAGI. Trimming shortened V by 7 bases and J by 6 bases, and 17 bases separated the two germline ends.

CDR3 loop: CASSPGETQYF. The CDR3 coding sequence is TGTGCCAGCAGCCCTGGCGAGACCCAGTACTTC. V usage is TRBV5-4 and J usage is TRBJ2-5; D not certain. Trimming left V 4 bases short and J 5 bases short, with 6 bases between. This CDR3 comprises 11 residues. In germline, CDR1 is SGHNT, CDR2 YYREEE (reference sequence). Variable domain in full (rest from reference TRBV5-4 and TRBJ2-5): ETGVTQSPTHLIKTRGQQVTLRCSSQSGHNTVSWYQQALGQGPQFIFQYYREEENGRGNFPPRFSGLQFPNYSSELNVNALELDDSALYLCASSPGETQYFGPGTRLLVL.

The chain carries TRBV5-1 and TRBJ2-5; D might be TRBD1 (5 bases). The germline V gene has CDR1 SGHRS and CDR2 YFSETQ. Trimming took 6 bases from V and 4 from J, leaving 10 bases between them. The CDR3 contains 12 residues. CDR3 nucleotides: TGCGCCAGCAAGCAGGGATTAGAGACCCAGTACTTC. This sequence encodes CASKQGLETQYF.

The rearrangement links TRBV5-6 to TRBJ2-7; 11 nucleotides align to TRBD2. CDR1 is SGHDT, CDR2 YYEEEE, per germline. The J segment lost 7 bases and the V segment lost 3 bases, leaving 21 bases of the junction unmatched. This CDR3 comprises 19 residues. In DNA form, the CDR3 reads TGTGCCAGCAGCTCCAACGCCCAATTTTCCGGGACTAGCGGACCTGAGCAGTACTTC. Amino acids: CASSSNAQFSGTSGPEQYF.

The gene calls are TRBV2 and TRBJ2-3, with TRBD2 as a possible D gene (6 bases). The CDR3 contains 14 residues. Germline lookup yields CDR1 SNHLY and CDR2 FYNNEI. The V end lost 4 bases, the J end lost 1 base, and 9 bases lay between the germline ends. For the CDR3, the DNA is TGTGCCAGCAGTGGCCAGCGGGGCACAGATACGCAGTATTTT. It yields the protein CASSGQRGTDTQYF.

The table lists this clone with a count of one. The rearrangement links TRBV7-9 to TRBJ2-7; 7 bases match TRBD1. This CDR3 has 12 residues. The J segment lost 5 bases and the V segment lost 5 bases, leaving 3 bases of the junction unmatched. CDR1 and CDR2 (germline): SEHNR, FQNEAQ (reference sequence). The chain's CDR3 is CASSPTGNEQYF. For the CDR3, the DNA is TGTGCCAGCAGCCCGACAGGGAACGAGCAGTACTTC.

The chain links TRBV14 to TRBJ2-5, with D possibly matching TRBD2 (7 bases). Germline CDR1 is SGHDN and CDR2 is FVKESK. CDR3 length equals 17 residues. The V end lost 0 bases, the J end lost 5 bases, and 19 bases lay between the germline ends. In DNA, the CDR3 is TGTGCCAGCAGCCAAGATGGTCCGGGGGGCGTGTTGGAGACCCAGTACTTC. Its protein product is CASSQDGPGGVLETQYF.

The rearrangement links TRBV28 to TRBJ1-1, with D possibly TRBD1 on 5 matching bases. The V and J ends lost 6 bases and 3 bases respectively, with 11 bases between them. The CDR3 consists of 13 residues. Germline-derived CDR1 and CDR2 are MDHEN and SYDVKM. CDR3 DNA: TGTGCCAGCAGCAGTCAGGGTGACACTGAAGCTTTCTTT. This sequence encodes CASSSQGDTEAFF.

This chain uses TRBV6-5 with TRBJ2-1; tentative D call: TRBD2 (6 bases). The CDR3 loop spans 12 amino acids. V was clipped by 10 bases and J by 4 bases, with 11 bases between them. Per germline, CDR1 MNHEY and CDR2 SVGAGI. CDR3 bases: TGTGCCACCCGAGGAGGGTACAATGAGCAGTTCTTC. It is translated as CATRGGYNEQFF.

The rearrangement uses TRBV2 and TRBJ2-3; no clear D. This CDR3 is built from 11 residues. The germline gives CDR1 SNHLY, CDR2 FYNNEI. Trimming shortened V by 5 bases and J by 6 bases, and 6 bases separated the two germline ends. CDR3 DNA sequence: TGTGCCAGCAGTTACTCCGATACGCAGTATTTT. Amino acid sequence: CASSYSDTQYF.

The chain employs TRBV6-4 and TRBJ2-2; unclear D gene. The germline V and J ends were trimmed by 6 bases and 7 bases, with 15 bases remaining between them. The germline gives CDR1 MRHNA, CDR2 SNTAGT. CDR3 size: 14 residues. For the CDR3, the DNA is TGTGCCAGCAGCCACTCTCCTGGTAACGGGGAGCTGTTTTTT. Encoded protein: CASSHSPGNGELFF.

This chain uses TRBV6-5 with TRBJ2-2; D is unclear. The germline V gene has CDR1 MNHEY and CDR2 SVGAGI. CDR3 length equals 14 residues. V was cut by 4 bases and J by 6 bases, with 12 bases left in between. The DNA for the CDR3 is TGTGCCAGCAGTTTGGGTTTTGGAGCCGGGGAGCTGTTTTTT. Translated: CASSLGFGAGELFF.

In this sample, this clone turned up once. The CDR3, as DNA: TGCGCCAGCAGCCTAACTAGCACAGATACGCAGTATTTT. Translation: CASSLTSTDTQYF. V and J are TRBV4-1 and TRBJ2-3; unclear D gene. The CDR3 is 13 residues long. Germline V gives CDR1 MGHRA, CDR2 YSYEKL. Trimming left V 4 bases short and J 0 bases short, with 5 bases between.

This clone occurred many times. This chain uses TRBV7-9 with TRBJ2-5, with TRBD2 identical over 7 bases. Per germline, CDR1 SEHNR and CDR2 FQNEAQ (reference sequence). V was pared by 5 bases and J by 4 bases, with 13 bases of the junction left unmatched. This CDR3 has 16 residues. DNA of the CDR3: TGTGCCAGCAGCCCCCGGGACTATCCTATGGGAGAGACCCAGTACTTC. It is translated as CASSPRDYPMGETQYF. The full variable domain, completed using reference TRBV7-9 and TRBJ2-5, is DTGVSQNPRHKITKRGQNVTFRCDPISEHNRLYWYRQTLGQGPEFLTYFQNEAQLEKSRLLSDRFSAERPKGSFSTLEIQRTEQGDSAMYLCASSPRDYPMGETQYFGPGTRLLVL.

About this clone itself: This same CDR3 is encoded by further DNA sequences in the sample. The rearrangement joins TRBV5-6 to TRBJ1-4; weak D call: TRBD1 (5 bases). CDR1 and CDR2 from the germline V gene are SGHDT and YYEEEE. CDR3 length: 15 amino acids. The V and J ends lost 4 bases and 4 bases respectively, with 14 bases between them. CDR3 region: CASSLAAGRNEKLFF. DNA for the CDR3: TGTGCCAGCAGCCTCGCGGCGGGGCGTAATGAAAAACTGTTTTTT.

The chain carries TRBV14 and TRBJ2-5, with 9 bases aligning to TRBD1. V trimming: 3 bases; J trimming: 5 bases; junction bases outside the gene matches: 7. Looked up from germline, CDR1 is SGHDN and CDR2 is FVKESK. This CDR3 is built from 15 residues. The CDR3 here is CASSHRDRVLETQYF. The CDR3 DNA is TGTGCCAGCAGCCACCGGGACAGGGTTTTGGAGACCCAGTACTTC.

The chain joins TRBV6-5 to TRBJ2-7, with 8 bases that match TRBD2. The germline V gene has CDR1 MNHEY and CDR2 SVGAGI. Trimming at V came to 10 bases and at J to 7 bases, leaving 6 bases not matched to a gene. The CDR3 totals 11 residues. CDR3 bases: TGTGCCACGATCGGGGGGGGAGAGCAGTACTTC. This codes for CATIGGGEQYF.

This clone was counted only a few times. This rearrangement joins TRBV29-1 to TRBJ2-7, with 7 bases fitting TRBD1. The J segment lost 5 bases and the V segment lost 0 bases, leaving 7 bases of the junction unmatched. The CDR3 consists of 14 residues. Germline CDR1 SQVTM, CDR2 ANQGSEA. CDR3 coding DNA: TGCAGCGTTGAAGATCGGGTAGGGGGCAACGAGCAGTACTTC. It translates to CSVEDRVGGNEQYF.

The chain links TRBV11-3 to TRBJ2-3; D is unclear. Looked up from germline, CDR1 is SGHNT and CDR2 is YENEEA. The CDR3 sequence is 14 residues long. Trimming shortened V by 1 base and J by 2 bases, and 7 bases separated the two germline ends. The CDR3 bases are TGTGCCAGCAGCTTAGGGCCCGACACAGATACGCAGTATTTT. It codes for CASSLGPDTDTQYF.